The sample holds many counts of the clone carrying this TCR beta chain. What it recognizes is unknown. The data belong to a study of metastatic and nonmetastatic thyroid tumors. About the study: Where malignant and benign thyroid patients were concerned, repertoires were compared across blood and tumor or nodule tissue. Study-wide points: It was reportedly found that TCR beta diversity was significantly higher in malignant thyroid tumors than in benign nodules, a difference seen in both blood and tumor samples.

The V gene end was trimmed by 4 bases and the J gene end by 6 bases; junction bases not matched to a gene: 8. The CDR3 has 14 residues. Per the germline V gene, CDR1 is SGHRS and CDR2 is YFSETQ. Prior to thyroid surgery, none of the patients had received any treatment. Source study methods: To classify distant metastasis in papillary thyroid cancer, a model was built from CDR3 differences across clinicopathological groups. TCRdb reprocessed the PCR reads using MiXCR. TCRdb, not the original authors, processed these V and J calls. Among about 59,000 clones, 15% to 20% were seen once, and the ten largest hold around 9%.

The rearrangement links TRBV5-1 to TRBJ1-2, with 8 bases lining up with TRBD1. This clonotype was obtained from a male donor with papillary thyroid cancer or a benign thyroid nodule (not recorded which). Some clones in this sample may be carry-over from other donors' samples. Material: blood. The CDR3 loop is CASSPGDRFDGYTF. CDR3 DNA sequence: TGCGCCAGCAGCCCAGGGGACAGGTTTGATGGCTACACCTTC.